This passage covers 12 T cell receptor beta chains from one sample sequenced in a study of circulating tumor DNA in untreated peripheral T-cell lymphoma. Libraries were prepared by immunoSEQ multiplex PCR; TCRdb keeps only in-frame clonotypes and omits some of them. The table has approximately 6,600 clones, 62% seen once. Source material: tumor tissue. The receptors shown here come from a human donor with peripheral T-cell lymphoma.

V is TRBV19 and J is TRBJ2-5, with a possible D match to TRBD2 (6 bases). V lost 3 bases to trimming and J lost 3 bases, with 11 bases between them. This CDR3 contains 14 residues. CDR1 and CDR2 from the germline V gene are LNHDA and SQIVND (reference sequence). The CDR3 loop is CASSMGGWEETQYF. The DNA of the CDR3 is TGTGCCAGTAGTATGGGGGGATGGGAAGAGACCCAGTACTTC.

This clone was seen more than once but under ten times. The rearrangement links TRBV18 to TRBJ1-5; D possibly corresponds to TRBD1 (5 bases). Germline values: CDR1 KGHSH, CDR2 LQKENI. Trimming pared 5 bases from V and 0 bases from J, leaving 20 bases between. The CDR3 consists of 18 residues. The CDR3 reads CASSAGPQSRDSNQPQHF. CDR3 nucleotide sequence: TGTGCCAGCTCAGCAGGGCCTCAAAGCCGGGATAGCAATCAGCCCCAGCATTTT.

The rearrangement joins TRBV19 to TRBJ2-3; 9 nucleotides agree with TRBD1. CDR1 is LNHDA, CDR2 SQIVND, per germline (reference sequence). The V segment lost 6 bases and the J segment 10 bases; nucleotides outside the gene matches: 14. The CDR3 extends over 15 amino acids. CDR3 amino acids: CASSPGQGIRGAQYF. Written as DNA, the CDR3 is TGTGCCAGTAGCCCGGGACAGGGTATTAGGGGGGCGCAGTATTTT.

The chain employs TRBV11-3 and TRBJ2-1, with TRBD2 identical over 12 bases. This CDR3 has 17 amino acids. Per the germline V gene, CDR1 is SGHNT and CDR2 is YENEEA. V lost 5 bases to trimming and J lost 6 bases; unmatched junction nucleotides: 11. The CDR3 sequence is CASSVLRRTSGANEQFF. The CDR3 nucleotides read TGTGCCAGCAGCGTACTGCGCCGGACTAGCGGGGCCAATGAGCAGTTCTTC. The whole variable domain, remainder taken from reference TRBV11-3 and TRBJ2-1, is EAGVVQSPRYKIIEKKQPVAFWCNPISGHNTLYWYLQNLGQGPELLIRYENEEAVDDSQLPKDRFSAERLKGVDSTLKIQPAELGDSAVYLCASSVLRRTSGANEQFFGPGTRLTVL.

The chain recombines TRBV5-1 with TRBJ1-2, with unresolved D. V was cut by 0 bases and J by 2 bases, with 8 bases left in between. CDR1 and CDR2 from the germline V gene are SGHRS and YFSETQ. The CDR3 consists of 14 residues. The CDR3: CASSLDSPNYGYTF. CDR3 sequence (DNA): TGCGCCAGCAGCTTGGATTCACCGAACTATGGCTACACCTTC.

V and J are TRBV5-1 and TRBJ2-1; 11 positions match TRBD2. Germline CDR1 reads SGHRS; CDR2 reads YFSETQ. The J segment lost 6 bases and the V segment lost 2 bases, leaving 7 bases of the junction unmatched. The CDR3 spans 16 residues. The CDR3 nucleotides read TGCGCCAGCAGCTTAACCGGGACTAGCGGCTTCAATGAGCAGTTCTTC. Its translation: CASSLTGTSGFNEQFF.

The CDR3 DNA is TGTGCCAGCAGTTTATACTCTAGCCACCATGGGGAGCAGTACTTC. This gives the protein CASSLYSSHHGEQYF. V and J are TRBV6-8 and TRBJ2-7, with D perhaps TRBD2 (5 bases). Trimming took 4 bases from V and 7 from J, leaving 20 bases between them. This CDR3 has 15 amino acids. Germline loops: CDR1 MNHGY, CDR2 SAAAGT.

This clone was detected only a few times. The chain links TRBV19 to TRBJ1-3; D unclear. Germline assignment: CDR1 LNHDA and CDR2 SQIVND (reference sequence). V was clipped by 3 bases and J by 0 bases, with 9 bases between them. The CDR3 extends over 15 amino acids. CDR3 coding DNA: TGTGCCAGTAGTATCTTGGGTCGCTCTGGAAACACCATATATTTT. Its protein is CASSILGRSGNTIYF.

This chain uses TRBV11-1 with TRBJ1-5; possible D gene TRBD1, 5 bases. This CDR3 has 16 amino acids. The germline CDR1 and CDR2 sequences are SGHAT and FQDESV (reference sequence). V lost 4 bases and J 4 bases, leaving 17 bases between the germline ends. CDR3 amino acids: CASSSQAGRMNQPQHF. The CDR3 bases are TGTGCCAGCAGCTCACAGGCAGGACGGATGAATCAGCCCCAGCATTTT.

The chain is built from TRBV6-8 and TRBJ2-7; maybe TRBD1 (5 bases). The V and J ends lost 5 bases and 3 bases respectively, with 8 bases between them. In germline, CDR1 is MNHGY, CDR2 SAAAGT. This CDR3 contains 12 residues. As DNA, the CDR3 is TGTGCCAGCAGTCCCCAGGGCTACGAGCAGTACTTC. The encoded protein is CASSPQGYEQYF.

The DNA for the CDR3 is TGTGCCTGGAGTGTAAGACGGCGGGCCCTCTACGAGCAGTACTTC. Translation gives CAWSVRRRALYEQYF. J is TRBJ2-7 and V is TRBV30, with D perhaps matching TRBD2 (5 bases). Germline assignment: CDR1 GTSNPN and CDR2 SVGIG (reference sequence). This CDR3 contains 15 residues. Trimming removed 0 bases from V and 3 bases from J, with 15 bases in between.

The rearrangement joins TRBV11-3 to TRBJ2-1; TRBD1 agrees at 7 bases. The CDR3 totals 15 residues. Per the germline V gene, CDR1 is SGHNT and CDR2 is YENEEA. V dropped 5 bases and J dropped 2; count of bases not matched to a gene: 6. The CDR3 is CASSPGQTPYNEQFF. The CDR3 DNA is TGTGCCAGCAGCCCGGGACAGACCCCCTACAATGAGCAGTTCTTC.